This T cell receptor beta chain was captured in a study of blood T cell repertoires in COVID-19. Per the study methods: For nucleated cells, counts were estimated from reference gene primer amplification. Clones were read by immunoSEQ multiplex PCR, and TCRdb kept only the in-frame ones, dropping some. V and J calls and clone size are given by that table; D and trimming were obtained from the DNA. Of fewer than 95,000 clones in the sample, 75% to 90% were seen once. Unmatched junction bases numbered 6, after V lost 9 bases and J lost 3 bases. CDR3 length equals 14 residues. Germline lookup yields CDR1 MNHEY and CDR2 SMNVEV (reference sequence).

This clonotype originated in a man between 45 and 60 years old with active or convalescent COVID-19. The sample consisted of peripheral blood. This chain joins TRBV27 and TRBJ1-5, with 9 bases aligning to TRBD1. CDR3 sequence reads: CASSRTGVNQPQHF. CDR3 DNA sequence: TGTGCCAGTAGCCGGACAGGGGTCAATCAGCCCCAGCATTTT.